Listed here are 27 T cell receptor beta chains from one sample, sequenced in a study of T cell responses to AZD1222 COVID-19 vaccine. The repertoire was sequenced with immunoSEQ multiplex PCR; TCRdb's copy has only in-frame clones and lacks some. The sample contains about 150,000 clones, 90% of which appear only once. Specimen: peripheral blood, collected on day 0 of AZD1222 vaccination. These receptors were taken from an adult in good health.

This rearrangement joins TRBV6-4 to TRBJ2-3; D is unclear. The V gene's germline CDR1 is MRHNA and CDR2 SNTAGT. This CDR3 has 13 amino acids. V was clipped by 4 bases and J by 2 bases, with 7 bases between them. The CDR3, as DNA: TGTGCCAGCAGTGTGGGCGACACAGATACGCAGTATTTT. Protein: CASSVGDTDTQYF.

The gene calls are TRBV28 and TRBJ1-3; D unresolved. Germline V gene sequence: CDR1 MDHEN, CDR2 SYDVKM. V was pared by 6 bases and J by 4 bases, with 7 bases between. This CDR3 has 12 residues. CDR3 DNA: TGTGCCAGCAGCCCTGAGGGAAACACCATATATTTT. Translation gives CASSPEGNTIYF. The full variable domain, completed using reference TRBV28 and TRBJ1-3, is DVKVTQSSRYLVKRTGEKVFLECVQDMDHENMFWYRQDPGLGLRLIYFSYDVKMKEKGDIPEGYSVSREKKERFSLILESASTNQTSMYLCASSPEGNTIYFGEGSWLTVV.

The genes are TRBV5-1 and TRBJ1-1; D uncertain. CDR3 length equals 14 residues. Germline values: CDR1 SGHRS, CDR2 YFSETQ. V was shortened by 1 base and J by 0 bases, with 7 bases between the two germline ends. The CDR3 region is CASSLSALNTEAFF. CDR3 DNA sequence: TGCGCCAGCAGCTTGAGCGCCTTGAACACTGAAGCTTTCTTT. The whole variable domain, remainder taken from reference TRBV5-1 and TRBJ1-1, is KAGVTQTPRYLIKTRGQQVTLSCSPISGHRSVSWYQQTPGQGLQFLFEYFSETQRNKGNFPGRFSGRQFSNSRSEMNVSTLELGDSALYLCASSLSALNTEAFFGQGTRLTVV.

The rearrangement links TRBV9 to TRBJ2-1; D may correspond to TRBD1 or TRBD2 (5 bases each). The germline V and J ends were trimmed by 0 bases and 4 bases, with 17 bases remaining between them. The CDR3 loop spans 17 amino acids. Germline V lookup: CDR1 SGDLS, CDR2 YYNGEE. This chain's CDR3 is CASSVGSVGTFYNEQFF. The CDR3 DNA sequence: TGTGCCAGCAGCGTAGGCTCGGTCGGGACCTTTTACAATGAGCAGTTCTTC.

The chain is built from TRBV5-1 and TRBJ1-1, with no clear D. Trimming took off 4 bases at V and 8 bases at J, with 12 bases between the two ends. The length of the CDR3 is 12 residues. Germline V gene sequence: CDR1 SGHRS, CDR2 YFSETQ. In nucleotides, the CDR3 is TGCGCCAGCAGCCCCCGGGGATCCGAAGCTTTCTTT. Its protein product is CASSPRGSEAFF.

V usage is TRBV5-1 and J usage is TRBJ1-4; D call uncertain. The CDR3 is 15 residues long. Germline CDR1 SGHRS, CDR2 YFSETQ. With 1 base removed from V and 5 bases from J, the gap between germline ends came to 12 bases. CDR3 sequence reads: CASSLWSGTNEKLFF. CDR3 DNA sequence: TGCGCCAGCAGCTTGTGGTCAGGTACAAATGAAAAACTGTTTTTT. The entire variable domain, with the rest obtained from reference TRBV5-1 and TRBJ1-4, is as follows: KAGVTQTPRYLIKTRGQQVTLSCSPISGHRSVSWYQQTPGQGLQFLFEYFSETQRNKGNFPGRFSGRQFSNSRSEMNVSTLELGDSALYLCASSLWSGTNEKLFFGSGTQLSVL.

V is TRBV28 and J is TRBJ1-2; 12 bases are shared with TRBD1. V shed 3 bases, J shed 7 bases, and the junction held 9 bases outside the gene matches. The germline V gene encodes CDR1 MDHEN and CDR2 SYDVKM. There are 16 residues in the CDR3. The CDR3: CASSLGTGGERGGYTF. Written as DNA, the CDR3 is TGTGCCAGCAGTTTGGGGACAGGGGGCGAGCGTGGTGGCTACACCTTC.

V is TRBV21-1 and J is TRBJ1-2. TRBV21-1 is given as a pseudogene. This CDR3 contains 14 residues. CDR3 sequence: CASSKEGGTDGYTF. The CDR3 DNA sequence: TGTGCCAGCAGCAAAGAGGGAGGGACGGATGGCTACACCTTC.

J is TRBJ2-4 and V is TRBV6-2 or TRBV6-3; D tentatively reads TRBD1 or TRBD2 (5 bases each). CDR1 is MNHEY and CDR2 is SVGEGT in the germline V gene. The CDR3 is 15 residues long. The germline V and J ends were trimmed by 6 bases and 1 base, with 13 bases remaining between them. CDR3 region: CASSPRGAAKNIQYF. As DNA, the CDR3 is TGTGCCAGCAGCCCACGAGGGGCGGCCAAAAACATTCAGTACTTC.

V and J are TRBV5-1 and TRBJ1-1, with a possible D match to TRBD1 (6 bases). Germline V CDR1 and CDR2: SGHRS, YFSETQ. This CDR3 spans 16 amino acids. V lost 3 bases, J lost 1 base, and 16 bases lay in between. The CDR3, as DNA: TGCGCCAGCAGCTGGGGGCCAGGGGCGGAGAACACTGAAGCTTTCTTT. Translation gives CASSWGPGAENTEAFF.

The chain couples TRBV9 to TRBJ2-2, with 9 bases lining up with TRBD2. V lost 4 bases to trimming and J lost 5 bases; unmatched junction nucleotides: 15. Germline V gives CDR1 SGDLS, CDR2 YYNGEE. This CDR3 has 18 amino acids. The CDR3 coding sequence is TGTGCCAGCAGCATAAGGGGGTCTAGCGGGGCAGAAACCGGGGAGCTGTTTTTT. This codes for CASSIRGSSGAETGELFF.

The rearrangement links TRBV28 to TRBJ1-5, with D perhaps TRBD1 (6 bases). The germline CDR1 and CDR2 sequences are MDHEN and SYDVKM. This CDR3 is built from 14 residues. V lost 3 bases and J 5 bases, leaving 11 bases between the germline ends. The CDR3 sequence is CASSLGGADQPQHF. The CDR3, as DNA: TGTGCCAGCAGTTTGGGGGGCGCCGATCAGCCCCAGCATTTT.

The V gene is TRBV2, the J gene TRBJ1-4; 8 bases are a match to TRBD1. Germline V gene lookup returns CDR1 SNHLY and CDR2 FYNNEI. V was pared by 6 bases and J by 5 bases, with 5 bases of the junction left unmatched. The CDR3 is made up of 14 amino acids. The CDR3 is CASRIRDRNEKLFF. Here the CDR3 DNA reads TGTGCCAGCAGAATCCGGGACAGGAATGAAAAACTGTTTTTT. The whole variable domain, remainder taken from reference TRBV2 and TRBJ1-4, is EPEVTQTPSHQVTQMGQEVILRCVPISNHLYFYWYRQILGQKVEFLVSFYNNEISEKSEIFDDQFSVERPDGSNFTLKIRSTKLEDSAMYFCASRIRDRNEKLFFGSGTQLSVL.

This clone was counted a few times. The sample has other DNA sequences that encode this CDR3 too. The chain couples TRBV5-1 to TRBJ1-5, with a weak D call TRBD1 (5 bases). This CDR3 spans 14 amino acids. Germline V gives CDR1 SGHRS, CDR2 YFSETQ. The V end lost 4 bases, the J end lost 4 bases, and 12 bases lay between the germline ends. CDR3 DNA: TGCGCCAGCAGCCCAGGACAAGGAAATCAGCCCCAGCATTTT. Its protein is CASSPGQGNQPQHF.

The CDR3 sequence is CASSSTGPFSGNTIYF. The DNA for the CDR3 is TGTGCCAGCAGCTCTACAGGGCCCTTCTCTGGAAACACCATATATTTT. The V and J genes are TRBV7-6 and TRBJ1-3; perhaps TRBD1 as D (6 bases). Trimming cost V 4 bases and J 0 bases, with 13 bases left between them. CDR1 and CDR2 (germline): SGHVS, FNYEAQ. This CDR3 has 16 residues.

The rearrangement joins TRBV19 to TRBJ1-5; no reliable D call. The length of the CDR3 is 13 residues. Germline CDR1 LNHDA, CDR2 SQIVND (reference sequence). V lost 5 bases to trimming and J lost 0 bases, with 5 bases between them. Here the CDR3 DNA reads TGTGCCAGTAGTGAAGTTAGCAATCAGCCCCAGCATTTT. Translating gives CASSEVSNQPQHF.

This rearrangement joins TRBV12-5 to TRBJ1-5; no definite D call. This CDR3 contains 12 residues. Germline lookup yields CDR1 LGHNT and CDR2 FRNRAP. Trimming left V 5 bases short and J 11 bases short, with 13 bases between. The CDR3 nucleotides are TGTGCTAGTGGTACCTCGGGTGGGACCCAGCATTTT. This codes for CASGTSGGTQHF.

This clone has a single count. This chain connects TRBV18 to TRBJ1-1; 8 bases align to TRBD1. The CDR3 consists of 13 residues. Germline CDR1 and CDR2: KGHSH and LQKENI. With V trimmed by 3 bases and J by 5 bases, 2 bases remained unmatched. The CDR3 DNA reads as TGTGCCAGCTCACCGACAGGGGCAACTGAAGCTTTCTTT. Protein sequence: CASSPTGATEAFF.

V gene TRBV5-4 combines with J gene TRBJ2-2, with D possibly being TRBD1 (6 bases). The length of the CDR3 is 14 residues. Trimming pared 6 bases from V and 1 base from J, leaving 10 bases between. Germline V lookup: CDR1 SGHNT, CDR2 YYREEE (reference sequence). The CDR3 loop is CASKTGQNTGELFF. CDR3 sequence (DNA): TGTGCCAGCAAAACGGGACAGAACACCGGGGAGCTGTTTTTT. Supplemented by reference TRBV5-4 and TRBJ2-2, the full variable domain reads ETGVTQSPTHLIKTRGQQVTLRCSSQSGHNTVSWYQQALGQGPQFIFQYYREEENGRGNFPPRFSGLQFPNYSSELNVNALELDDSALYLCASKTGQNTGELFFGEGSRLTVL.

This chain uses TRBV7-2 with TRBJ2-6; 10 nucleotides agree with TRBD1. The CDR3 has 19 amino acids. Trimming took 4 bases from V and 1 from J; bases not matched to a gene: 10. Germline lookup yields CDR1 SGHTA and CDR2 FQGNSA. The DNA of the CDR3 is TGTGCCAGCAGCTGGCCGCTTGGGACAGGGGCATCTGGGGCCAACGTCCTGACTTTC. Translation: CASSWPLGTGASGANVLTF.

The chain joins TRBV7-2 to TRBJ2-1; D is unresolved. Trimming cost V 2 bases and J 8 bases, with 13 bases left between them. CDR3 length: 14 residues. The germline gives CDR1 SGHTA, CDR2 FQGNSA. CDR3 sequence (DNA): TGTGCCAGCAGCTTATGGGCAGCCCCTCATGAGCAGTTCTTC. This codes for CASSLWAAPHEQFF.

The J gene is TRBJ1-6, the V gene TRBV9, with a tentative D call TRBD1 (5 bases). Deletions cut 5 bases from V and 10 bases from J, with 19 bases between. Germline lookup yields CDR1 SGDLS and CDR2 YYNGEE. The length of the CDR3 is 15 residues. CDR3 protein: CASSEGRGPRSPLHF. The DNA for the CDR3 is TGTGCCAGCAGTGAGGGGAGGGGTCCTCGCTCACCCCTCCACTTT.

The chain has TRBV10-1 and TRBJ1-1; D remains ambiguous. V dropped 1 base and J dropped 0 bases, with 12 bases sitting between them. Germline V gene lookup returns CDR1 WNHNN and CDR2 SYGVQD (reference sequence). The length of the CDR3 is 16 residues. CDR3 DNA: TGCGCCAGCAGTGAGTGGCTTTGGGCAATGAACACTGAAGCTTTCTTT. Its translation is CASSEWLWAMNTEAFF.

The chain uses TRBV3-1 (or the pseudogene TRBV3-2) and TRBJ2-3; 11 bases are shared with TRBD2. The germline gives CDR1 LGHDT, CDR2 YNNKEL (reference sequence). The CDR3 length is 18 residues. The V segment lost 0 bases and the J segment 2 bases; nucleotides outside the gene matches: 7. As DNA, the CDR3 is TGTGCCAGCAGCCAAGAGGAGCTAGCGGGGGGAATCACAGATACGCAGTATTTT. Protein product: CASSQEELAGGITDTQYF.

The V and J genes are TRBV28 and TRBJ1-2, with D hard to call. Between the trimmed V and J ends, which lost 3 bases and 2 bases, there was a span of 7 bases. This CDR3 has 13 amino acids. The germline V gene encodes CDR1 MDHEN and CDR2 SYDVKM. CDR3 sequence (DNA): TGTGCCAGCAGTTTGTGGCGGAACTATGGCTACACCTTC. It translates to CASSLWRNYGYTF.

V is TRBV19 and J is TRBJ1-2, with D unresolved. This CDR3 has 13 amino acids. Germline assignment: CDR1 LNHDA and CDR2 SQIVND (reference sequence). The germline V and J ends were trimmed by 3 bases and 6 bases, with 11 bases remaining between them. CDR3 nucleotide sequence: TGTGCCAGTAGTATCAGCGTCTATGATGGCTACACCTTC. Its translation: CASSISVYDGYTF.

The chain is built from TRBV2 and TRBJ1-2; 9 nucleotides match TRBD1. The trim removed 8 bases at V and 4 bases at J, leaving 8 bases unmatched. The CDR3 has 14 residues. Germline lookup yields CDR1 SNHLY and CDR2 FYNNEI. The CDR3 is CASLGHRGPYGYTF. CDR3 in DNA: TGTGCCAGCCTCGGGCACAGGGGGCCCTATGGCTACACCTTC.